This TCR beta chain was recovered during a study of blood T cell repertoires in COVID-19. In the study overall: COVID-19 samples from acute and convalescent phases originated in the United States, Italy and Spain. PBMCs, B-cell-depleted T cells, or T cells were the source of the cDNA or gDNA that made up the material.

The protocol was immunoSEQ multiplex PCR, while the TCRdb copy is restricted to in-frame clones and leaves out a portion. The sample carries over 250,000 clones, roughly 80% recorded once. Cohort placement rested on clinical history that participants reported themselves. Exposed participants encountered a COVID-19 case during the 2 weeks preceding study entry. The sequenced sample consisted of PBMCs or T cells enriched from blood (not recorded which). The sequence was collected from a man in his forties or fifties who had been exposed to COVID-19.

The CDR3 DNA is TGTGCCAGCAGGACCGGTCCGGGGTTCAGTTACGAGCAGTACTTC. Amino acid sequence: CASRTGPGFSYEQYF. The J gene is TRBJ2-7, the V gene TRBV6-5, with D perhaps TRBD2 (5 bases). The CDR3 runs to 15 residues. Trimming shortened V by 6 bases and J by 4 bases, and 19 bases separated the two germline ends. Germline CDR1 and CDR2: MNHEY and SVGAGI.